The 25 T cell receptor beta chains presented below share a single source sample, sequenced in a study of T cell responses to AZD1222 COVID-19 vaccine. Only in-frame clones appear in the TCRdb table, and some are missing; sequencing was by immunoSEQ multiplex PCR. The repertoire holds 110,000 to 150,000 clones, with just over 85% as singletons. Sample: peripheral blood, taken on day 0 of AZD1222 vaccination. The receptors stem from an adult in good health.

This chain links TRBV10-3 with TRBJ1-1; D uncertain. The germline gives CDR1 ENHRY, CDR2 SYGVKD. Trimming removed 5 bases from V and 1 base from J, with 5 bases in between. The CDR3 length is 12 residues. CDR3 nucleotide sequence: TGTGCCATCAGTCAGGAGAACACTGAAGCTTTCTTT. Translated, it gives CAISQENTEAFF.

The chain carries TRBV7-9 and TRBJ1-2, with D possibly being TRBD1 (5 bases). Germline-derived CDR1 and CDR2 are SEHNR and FQNEAQ (reference sequence). The length of the CDR3 is 15 residues. V lost 5 bases and J lost 4, with 17 bases in between. The CDR3 region has the DNA TGTGCCAGCAGCGTATACAGCCGGGACCCCTATGGCTACACCTTC. Amino acid sequence: CASSVYSRDPYGYTF. Full variable domain (remainder filled in from reference TRBV7-9 and TRBJ1-2): DTGVSQNPRHKITKRGQNVTFRCDPISEHNRLYWYRQTLGQGPEFLTYFQNEAQLEKSRLLSDRFSAERPKGSFSTLEIQRTEQGDSAMYLCASSVYSRDPYGYTFGSGTRLTVV.

The chain links TRBV11-2 to TRBJ2-7; weak D call: TRBD1 (6 bases). Germline V gives CDR1 SGHAT, CDR2 FQNNGV. The CDR3 runs to 15 residues. V lost 4 bases to trimming and J lost 0 bases, with 13 bases between them. The CDR3 here is CASSSRDMSSYEQYF. The CDR3 DNA reads TGTGCCAGCAGCTCCCGGGACATGAGCTCCTACGAGCAGTACTTC.

CDR3 DNA: TGTGCCAGCAGCTTAATGGGGGTAAGCTCCTACAATGAGCAGTTCTTC. Protein: CASSLMGVSSYNEQFF. The chain couples TRBV7-9 to TRBJ2-1; TRBD1 or TRBD2 may be the D gene (5 bases each). The V gene's germline CDR1 is SEHNR and CDR2 FQNEAQ (reference sequence). V lost 2 bases to trimming and J lost 0 bases, with 11 bases between them. The CDR3 runs to 16 residues.

V usage is TRBV27 and J usage is TRBJ1-4, with D unresolved. CDR1 and CDR2 from the germline V gene are MNHEY and SMNVEV (reference sequence). The CDR3 has 15 amino acids. Trimming took off 2 bases at V and 2 bases at J, with 9 bases between the two ends. The CDR3 nucleotides read TGTGCCAGCAGTTTAGGGCTTCCCACTAATGAAAAACTGTTTTTT. Translated: CASSLGLPTNEKLFF.

The chain employs TRBV6-5 and TRBJ2-7; no clear D. V lost 5 bases, J lost 2 bases, and 16 bases lay in between. Germline V CDR1 and CDR2: MNHEY, SVGAGI. The length of the CDR3 is 15 residues. The DNA of the CDR3 is TGTGCCAGCAGTCCCCCAAAGGGTGGGACCTACGAGCAGTACTTC. Residues: CASSPPKGGTYEQYF.

This clone was counted only a few times. The chain recombines TRBV7-2 with TRBJ2-7, with 7 bases lining up with TRBD2. Germline V gene sequence: CDR1 SGHTA, CDR2 FQGNSA. Germline trimming cut 5 bases from V and 4 bases from J; bases unmatched to any gene: 5. The CDR3 spans 13 residues. CDR3 loop: CASSRLALYEQYF. The CDR3 DNA follows: TGTGCCAGCAGCAGACTAGCCCTATACGAGCAGTACTTC.

The chain recombines TRBV7-2 with TRBJ2-2; TRBD2 matches 8 bases. V shed 7 bases, J shed 4 bases, and the junction held 8 bases outside the gene matches. The CDR3 spans 15 residues. Germline V CDR1 and CDR2: SGHTA, FQGNSA. The CDR3: CASIHRGGGTGELFF. The CDR3 DNA is TGTGCCAGCATTCACCGGGGGGGAGGCACCGGGGAGCTGTTTTTT.

The table lists this clone with a count of one. This chain joins TRBV10-1 and TRBJ1-4, with 7 bases aligning to TRBD1. CDR1 and CDR2 (germline): WNHNN, SYGVQD (reference sequence). CDR3 length: 14 amino acids. J was trimmed by 11 bases and V by 6 bases; bases with no gene match: 12. CDR3 sequence: CASSPGQWARKLFF. CDR3 bases: TGCGCCAGCAGCCCGGGACAGTGGGCTAGGAAACTGTTTTTT.

The V and J genes are TRBV30 and TRBJ2-1; 7 positions match TRBD2. This CDR3 is 15 amino acids long. V lost 0 bases to trimming and J lost 8 bases; unmatched junction nucleotides: 10. The germline V gene encodes CDR1 GTSNPN and CDR2 SVGIG (reference sequence). The CDR3 coding sequence is TGTGCCTGGAGTGTAGGGTCTAGCGGTTTCGATGAGCAGTTCTTC. This sequence encodes CAWSVGSSGFDEQFF. Using reference TRBV30 and TRBJ2-1 for the parts outside the CDR3, the full variable domain is SQTIHQWPATLVQPVGSPLSLECTVEGTSNPNLYWYRQAAGRGLQLLFYSVGIGQISSEVPQNLSASRPQDRQFILSSKKLLLSDSGFYLCAWSVGSSGFDEQFFGPGTRLTVL.

The chain couples TRBV11-3 to TRBJ2-1; D might be TRBD2 (5 bases). This CDR3 has 13 residues. Trimming removed 1 base at V and 5 bases at J, with 6 bases between. Looked up from germline, CDR1 is SGHNT and CDR2 is YENEEA. CDR3 region: CASSLGRDNEQFF. DNA for the CDR3: TGTGCCAGCAGCTTAGGGCGGGACAATGAGCAGTTCTTC.

The chain links TRBV3-1 (or the pseudogene TRBV3-2) to TRBJ1-2, with D hard to call. V was cut by 1 base and J by 4 bases, with 13 bases left in between. Germline V gene sequence: CDR1 LGHDT, CDR2 YNNKEL (reference sequence). The CDR3 is 15 residues long. The CDR3 loop reads CASSQAEGSFYGYTF. CDR3 nucleotides: TGTGCCAGCAGCCAAGCTGAGGGCAGCTTCTATGGCTACACCTTC.

The chain recombines TRBV20-1 with TRBJ1-1; D is unresolved. V lost 2 bases and J 8 bases, leaving 9 bases between the germline ends. The CDR3 length is 11 residues. From germline, CDR1 is DFQATT and CDR2 SNEGSKA (reference sequence). The CDR3 nucleotides read TGCAGTGCTAGATATCCCCCGGAAGCTTTCTTT. Its protein product is CSARYPPEAFF.

The chain joins TRBV7-9 to TRBJ2-3; 7 nucleotides agree with TRBD1. V shed 3 bases and J 2 bases; nucleotides not matched to a gene: 2. The germline CDR1 and CDR2 sequences are SEHNR and FQNEAQ (reference sequence). The CDR3 covers 14 residues. The CDR3 sequence: CASSFTGVTDTQYF. Written as DNA, the CDR3 is TGTGCCAGCAGCTTCACAGGGGTCACAGATACGCAGTATTTT.

The chain recombines TRBV7-2 with TRBJ2-1, with D hard to call. The V gene lost 1 base and the J gene lost 6 bases, with 7 bases spanning the gap. The germline V gene encodes CDR1 SGHTA and CDR2 FQGNSA. There are 13 residues in the CDR3. This chain's CDR3 is CASSLGPGNEQFF. The CDR3 DNA follows: TGTGCCAGCAGCTTAGGCCCAGGCAATGAGCAGTTCTTC.

The rearrangement uses TRBV3-1 (or the pseudogene TRBV3-2) and TRBJ2-1; a weak D match, TRBD2 (5 bases). CDR3 length equals 15 residues. Germline V gene sequence: CDR1 LGHDT, CDR2 YNNKEL (reference sequence). The V gene lost 4 bases and the J gene lost 0 bases, with 10 bases spanning the gap. The CDR3 nucleotides read TGTGCCAGCAGCCGCGACCGGGACTCCTACAATGAGCAGTTCTTC. It translates to CASSRDRDSYNEQFF.

The chain links TRBV5-4 to TRBJ2-1; possibly TRBD1 for D (5 bases). Looked up from germline, CDR1 is SGHNT and CDR2 is YYREEE (reference sequence). V was cut by 5 bases and J by 8 bases, with 14 bases left in between. The CDR3 spans 13 residues. The CDR3 sequence is CASSTTRVDEQFF. The CDR3 nucleotides read TGTGCCAGCAGTACCACCAGGGTCGATGAGCAGTTCTTC.

J is TRBJ2-1 and V is TRBV24-1; D gene ambiguous. CDR1 KGHDR and CDR2 SFDVKD come from the germline V gene. With 5 bases removed from V and 9 bases from J, the gap between germline ends came to 16 bases. The CDR3 has 14 amino acids. CDR3 protein: CATSAEPSQGEQFF. Written as DNA, the CDR3 is TGTGCCACCAGTGCTGAACCATCCCAAGGTGAGCAGTTCTTC.

The chain uses TRBV10-3 and TRBJ2-5; 11 bases line up with TRBD2. Germline V gene data show CDR1 as ENHRY and CDR2 as SYGVKD. The CDR3 is made up of 16 amino acids. The J segment lost 5 bases and the V segment lost 6 bases, leaving 11 bases of the junction unmatched. CDR3 sequence reads: CAISPTSGKTGETQYF. Written as DNA, the CDR3 is TGTGCCATCAGCCCGACTAGCGGGAAAACAGGGGAGACCCAGTACTTC.

The rearrangement links TRBV7-3 to TRBJ2-3, with a tentative D call TRBD2 (5 bases). The V gene lost 2 bases and the J gene lost 3 bases, with 12 bases spanning the gap. CDR3 size: 15 residues. The V gene's germline CDR1 is SGHTA and CDR2 FQGTGA. CDR3: CASSLRGGETDTQYF. CDR3 DNA sequence: TGTGCCAGCAGCTTACGCGGAGGAGAGACAGATACGCAGTATTTT.

The chain is built from TRBV5-1 and TRBJ1-1, with D uncertain. Germline V gene data show CDR1 as SGHRS and CDR2 as YFSETQ. The CDR3 is 15 residues long. The V end lost 0 bases, the J end lost 3 bases, and 12 bases lay between the germline ends. This CDR3 reads CASSLDAAGDTEAFF. The CDR3 nucleotides are TGCGCCAGCAGCTTGGATGCGGCCGGGGACACTGAAGCTTTCTTT.

This clone was seen repeatedly, ten times or more. This chain joins TRBV19 and TRBJ2-5; 8 bases line up with TRBD1. The germline gives CDR1 LNHDA, CDR2 SQIVND (reference sequence). The CDR3 sequence is 14 residues long. The junction had 5 bases not matched to a gene; V was cut back by 5 bases and J by 3 bases. The CDR3 nucleotides are TGTGCCAGTAGTCCTCAGGGGGCGGAAGAGACCCAGTACTTC. It is translated as CASSPQGAEETQYF. Based on the CDR3 plus reference TRBV19 and TRBJ2-5, the full variable domain is DGGITQSPKYLFRKEGQNVTLSCEQNLNHDAMYWYRQDPGQGLRLIYYSQIVNDFQKGDIAEGYSVSREKKESFPLTVTSAQKNPTAFYLCASSPQGAEETQYFGPGTRLLVL.

The chain links TRBV2 to TRBJ2-1; D might be TRBD2 (5 bases). The V gene lost 8 bases and the J gene lost 7 bases, with 18 bases spanning the gap. The germline gives CDR1 SNHLY, CDR2 FYNNEI. This CDR3 is built from 14 residues. DNA for the CDR3: TGTGCCAGCCTAGTAACTAGTCCGGGGAATGAGCAGTTCTTC. As protein: CASLVTSPGNEQFF.

The chain employs TRBV28 and TRBJ2-5, with TRBD2 matching over 7 bases. Germline assignment: CDR1 MDHEN and CDR2 SYDVKM. V shed 2 bases and J 7 bases; nucleotides not matched to a gene: 4. This CDR3 spans 13 amino acids. CDR3 DNA sequence: TGTGCCAGCAGTTTACCACTAGCGATGACCCAGTACTTC. Translation gives CASSLPLAMTQYF.

CDR3 amino acids: CASSQGRGNQPQHF. The CDR3 DNA reads as TGTGCCAGCAGCCAAGGAAGGGGCAATCAGCCCCAGCATTTT. This chain uses TRBV3-1 (or the pseudogene TRBV3-2) with TRBJ1-5; the D is unclear. The CDR3 runs to 14 residues. CDR1 LGHDT and CDR2 YNNKEL come from the germline V gene (reference sequence). Between the trimmed V and J ends, which lost 1 base and 2 bases, there was a span of 6 bases.